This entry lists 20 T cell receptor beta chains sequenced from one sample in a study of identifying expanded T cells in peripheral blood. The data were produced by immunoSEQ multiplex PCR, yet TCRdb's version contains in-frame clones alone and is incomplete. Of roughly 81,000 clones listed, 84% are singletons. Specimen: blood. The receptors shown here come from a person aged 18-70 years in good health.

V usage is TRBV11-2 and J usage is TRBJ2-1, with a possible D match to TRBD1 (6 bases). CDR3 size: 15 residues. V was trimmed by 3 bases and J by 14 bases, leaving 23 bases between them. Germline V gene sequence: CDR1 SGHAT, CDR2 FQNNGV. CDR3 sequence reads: CASSFRGQSLSEEFF. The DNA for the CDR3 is TGTGCCAGCAGCTTTCGAGGACAGTCCCTCTCAGAGGAGTTCTTC.

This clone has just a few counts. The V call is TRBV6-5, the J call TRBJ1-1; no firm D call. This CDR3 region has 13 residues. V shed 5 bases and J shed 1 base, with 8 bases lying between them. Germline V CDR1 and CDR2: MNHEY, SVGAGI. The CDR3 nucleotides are TGTGCCAGCAGTAGAGATCAGAACACTGAAGCTTTCTTT. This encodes CASSRDQNTEAFF.

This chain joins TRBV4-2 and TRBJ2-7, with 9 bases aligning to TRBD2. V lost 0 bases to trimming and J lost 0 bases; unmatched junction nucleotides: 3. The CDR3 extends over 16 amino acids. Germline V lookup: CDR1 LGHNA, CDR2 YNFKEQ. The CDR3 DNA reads TGTGCCAGCAGCCAAGAAGGTAGCGGGAGCTCCTACGAGCAGTACTTC. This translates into CASSQEGSGSSYEQYF.

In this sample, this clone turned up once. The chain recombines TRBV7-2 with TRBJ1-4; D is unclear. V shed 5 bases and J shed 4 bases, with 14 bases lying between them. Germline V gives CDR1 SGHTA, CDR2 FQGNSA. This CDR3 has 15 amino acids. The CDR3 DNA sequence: TGTGCCAGCAGCCCCCGTCTACGGGTTAATGAAAAACTGTTTTTT. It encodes CASSPRLRVNEKLFF. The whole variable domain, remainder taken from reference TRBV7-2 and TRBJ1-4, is GAGVSQSPSNKVTEKGKDVELRCDPISGHTALYWYRQSLGQGLEFLIYFQGNSAPDKSGLPSDRFSAERTGGSVSTLTIQRTQQEDSAVYLCASSPRLRVNEKLFFGSGTQLSVL.

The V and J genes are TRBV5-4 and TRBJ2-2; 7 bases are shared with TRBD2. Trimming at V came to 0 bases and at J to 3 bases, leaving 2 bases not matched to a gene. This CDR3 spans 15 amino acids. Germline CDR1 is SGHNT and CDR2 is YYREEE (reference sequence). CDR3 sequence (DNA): TGTGCCAGCAGCTTGGGGCGGGAGTACACCGGGGAGCTGTTTTTT. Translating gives CASSLGREYTGELFF.

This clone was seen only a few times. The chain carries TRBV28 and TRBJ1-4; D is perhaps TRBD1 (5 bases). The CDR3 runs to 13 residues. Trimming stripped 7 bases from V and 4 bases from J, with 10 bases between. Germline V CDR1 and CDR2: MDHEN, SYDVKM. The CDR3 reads CASTGLNNEKLFF. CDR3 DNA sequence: TGTGCCAGCACGGGACTTAATAATGAAAAACTGTTTTTT.

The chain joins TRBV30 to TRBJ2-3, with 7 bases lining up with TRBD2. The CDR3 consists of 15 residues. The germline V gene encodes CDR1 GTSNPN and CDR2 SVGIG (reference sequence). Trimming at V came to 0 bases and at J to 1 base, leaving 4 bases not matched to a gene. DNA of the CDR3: TGTGCCTGGAGTGTACGGGCGGGAGGCACAGATACGCAGTATTTT. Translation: CAWSVRAGGTDTQYF.

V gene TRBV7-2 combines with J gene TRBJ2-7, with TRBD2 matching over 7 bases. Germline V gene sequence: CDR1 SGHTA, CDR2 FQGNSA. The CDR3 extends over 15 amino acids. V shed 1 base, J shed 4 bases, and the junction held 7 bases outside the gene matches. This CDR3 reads CASSLGRLADYEQYF. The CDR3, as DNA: TGTGCCAGCAGCTTAGGTAGGCTAGCGGATTACGAGCAGTACTTC.

The CDR3 coding sequence is TGTGCCAGCAGCCGCCGGCGAGCGGGGACCATGGGTGATGAGCAGTTCTTC. It yields the protein CASSRRRAGTMGDEQFF. The chain joins TRBV7-3 to TRBJ2-1; 7 bases agree with TRBD2. The V and J ends lost 5 bases and 8 bases, in that order; junction bases with no gene match: 18. Per germline, CDR1 SGHTA and CDR2 FQGTGA. The CDR3 contains 17 residues.

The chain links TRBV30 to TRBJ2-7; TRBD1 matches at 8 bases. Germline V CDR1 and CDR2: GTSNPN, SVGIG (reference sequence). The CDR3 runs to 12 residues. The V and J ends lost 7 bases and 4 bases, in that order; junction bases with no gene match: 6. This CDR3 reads CALRTGSYEQYF. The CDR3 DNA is TGTGCCTTGAGGACAGGGTCTTACGAGCAGTACTTC.

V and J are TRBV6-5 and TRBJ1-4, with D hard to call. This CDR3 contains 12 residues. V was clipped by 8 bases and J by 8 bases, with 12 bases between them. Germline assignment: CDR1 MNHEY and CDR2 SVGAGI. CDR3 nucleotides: TGTGCCAGCCGGCAGCCGGGGGAAAAACTGTTTTTT. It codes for CASRQPGEKLFF.

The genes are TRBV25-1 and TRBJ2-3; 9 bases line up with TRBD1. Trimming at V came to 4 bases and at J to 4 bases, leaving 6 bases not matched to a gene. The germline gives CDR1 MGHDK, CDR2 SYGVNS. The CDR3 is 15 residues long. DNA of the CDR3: TGTGCCAGCAGTGGGGGACAGGGTTTCCCAGATACGCAGTATTTT. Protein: CASSGGQGFPDTQYF.

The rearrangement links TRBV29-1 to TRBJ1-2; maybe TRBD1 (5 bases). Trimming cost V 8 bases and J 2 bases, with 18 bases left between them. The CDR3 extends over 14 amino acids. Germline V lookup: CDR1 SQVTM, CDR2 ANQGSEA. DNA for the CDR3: TGCAGCACCCGAACCGGGACGGCAAACTATGGCTACACCTTC. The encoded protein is CSTRTGTANYGYTF.

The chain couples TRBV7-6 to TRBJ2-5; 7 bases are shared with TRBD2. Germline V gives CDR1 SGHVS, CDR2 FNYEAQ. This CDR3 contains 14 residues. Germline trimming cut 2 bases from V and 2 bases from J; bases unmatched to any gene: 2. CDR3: CASSLWGGQETQYF. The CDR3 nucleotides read TGTGCCAGCAGCTTATGGGGGGGTCAAGAGACCCAGTACTTC.

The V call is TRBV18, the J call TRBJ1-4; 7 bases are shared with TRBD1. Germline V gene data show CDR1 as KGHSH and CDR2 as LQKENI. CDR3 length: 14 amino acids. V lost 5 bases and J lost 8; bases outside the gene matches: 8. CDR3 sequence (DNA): TGTGCCAGCTCAGAGGACAGGTTGAGGGAAAAACTGTTTTTT. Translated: CASSEDRLREKLFF.

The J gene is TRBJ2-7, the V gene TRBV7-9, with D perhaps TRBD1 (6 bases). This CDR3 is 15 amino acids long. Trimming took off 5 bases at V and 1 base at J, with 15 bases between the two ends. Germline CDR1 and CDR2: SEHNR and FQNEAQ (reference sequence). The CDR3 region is CASSPHGTLSYEQYF. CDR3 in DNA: TGTGCCAGCAGCCCTCACGGGACATTATCCTACGAGCAGTACTTC.

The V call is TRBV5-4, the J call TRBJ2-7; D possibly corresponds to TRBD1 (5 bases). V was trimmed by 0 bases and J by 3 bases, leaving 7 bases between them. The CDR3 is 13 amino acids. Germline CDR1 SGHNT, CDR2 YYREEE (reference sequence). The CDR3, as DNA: TGTGCCAGCAGCTTGGACAGGCTCTACGAGCAGTACTTC. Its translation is CASSLDRLYEQYF.

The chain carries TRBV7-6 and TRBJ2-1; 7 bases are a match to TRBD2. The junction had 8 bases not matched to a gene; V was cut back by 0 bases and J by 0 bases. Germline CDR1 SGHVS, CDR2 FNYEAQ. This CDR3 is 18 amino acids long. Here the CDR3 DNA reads TGTGCCAGCAGCTTAGCGCGAGGAGCGGGAAACTCCTACAATGAGCAGTTCTTC. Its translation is CASSLARGAGNSYNEQFF.

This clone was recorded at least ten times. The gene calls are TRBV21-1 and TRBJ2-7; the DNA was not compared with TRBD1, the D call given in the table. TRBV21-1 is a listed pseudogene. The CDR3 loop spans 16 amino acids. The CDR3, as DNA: TGTGCCAGCAGCAATAACGGAGGCAGGGGAAGGGGCGGGCAGTACTTC. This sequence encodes CASSNNGGRGRGGQYF.

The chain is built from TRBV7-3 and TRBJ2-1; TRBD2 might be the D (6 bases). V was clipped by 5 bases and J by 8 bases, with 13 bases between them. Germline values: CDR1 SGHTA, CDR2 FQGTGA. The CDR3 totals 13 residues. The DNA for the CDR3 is TGTGCCAGCAGCCTGGAGGGGAGTGATGAGCAGTTCTTC. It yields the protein CASSLEGSDEQFF.